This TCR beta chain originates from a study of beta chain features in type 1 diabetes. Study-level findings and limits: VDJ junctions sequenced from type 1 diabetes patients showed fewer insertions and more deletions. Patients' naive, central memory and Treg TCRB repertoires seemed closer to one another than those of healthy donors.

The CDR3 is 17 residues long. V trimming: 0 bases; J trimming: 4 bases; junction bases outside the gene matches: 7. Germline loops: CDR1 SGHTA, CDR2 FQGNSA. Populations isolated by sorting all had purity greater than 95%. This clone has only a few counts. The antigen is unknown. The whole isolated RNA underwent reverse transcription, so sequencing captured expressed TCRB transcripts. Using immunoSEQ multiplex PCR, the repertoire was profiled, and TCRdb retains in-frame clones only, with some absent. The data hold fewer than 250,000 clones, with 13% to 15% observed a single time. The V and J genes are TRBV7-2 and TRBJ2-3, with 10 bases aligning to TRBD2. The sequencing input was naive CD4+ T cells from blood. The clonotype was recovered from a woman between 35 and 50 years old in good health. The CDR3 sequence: CASSLARPSGGPDTQYF. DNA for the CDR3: TGTGCCAGCAGCTTAGCGAGGCCTAGCGGGGGCCCAGATACGCAGTATTTT. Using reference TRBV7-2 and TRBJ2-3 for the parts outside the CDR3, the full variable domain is GAGVSQSPSNKVTEKGKDVELRCDPISGHTALYWYRQSLGQGLEFLIYFQGNSAPDKSGLPSDRFSAERTGGSVSTLTIQRTQQEDSAVYLCASSLARPSGGPDTQYFGPGTRLTVL.